Listed below are T cell receptor beta chains from one sample, sequenced in a study of CD8+CD57+ T cells in acquired aplastic anemia. Each CDR3 protein is one row after TCRdb ran MiXCR on the reads. The data contain approximately 130,000 distinct CDR3 sequences, 55% to 70% of them singletons. Input material: sorted CD4+, CD8+, or CD8+CD57+ T cells (not recorded which) from PBMCs. These receptor sequences come from a human donor with aplastic anemia. Each CDR3 is given with its conserved first and last residue. D genes are given only for firm matches. Clone size is not always given. Where it is, it says once, few, many or a class for expanded clones.

TRBJ1-5,.,TRBV7-9,.,TGTGCCAGCAGCGCGACAGGAGATCAGCCCCAGCATTTT,CASSATGDQPQHF
TRBJ2-5,many,TRBV13,.,TGTGCCAGCAGCTTAGAGGGTGGGGAGACCCAGTACTTC,CASSLEGGETQYF
TRBJ2-3,.,TRBV6-2/TRBV6-3,.,TGTGCCAGCAGTTACGGCCGTTTGGGGGCTAGCACAGATACGCAGTATTTT,CASSYGRLGASTDTQYF
TRBJ1-6,.,TRBV2,.,TGTGCCAGCAGTGATTACGATTCACCCCTCCACTTT,CASSDYDSPLHF
TRBJ2-5,.,TRBV20-1,TRBD2,TGCAGTGCTAGACCCCTCGAAAGCGGGGGTATCGCGGAGACCCAGTACTTC,CSARPLESGGIAETQYF
TRBJ2-7,.,TRBV7-6,.,TGTGCCAGCAGCTTAGCGGGGGGCGCGAACTACGAGCAGTACTTC,CASSLAGGANYEQYF
TRBJ2-5,many,TRBV19,TRBD2,TGTGCCAGTAGTATAGGAATAGCGGGAGATGGGGAGACCCAGTACTTC,CASSIGIAGDGETQYF
TRBJ2-3,.,TRBV2,TRBD2,TGTGCCAGCAGTGAAGCCCCTAGCGGGAGACCCCGCACAGATACGCAGTATTTT,CASSEAPSGRPRTDTQYF
TRBJ2-5,.,TRBV10-1,.,TGCGCCAGCAGTGAGTCGATGGGGGCCCAAGAGACCCAGTACTTC,CASSESMGAQETQYF
TRBJ2-1,once,TRBV20-1,.,TGCAGTGCTCCCCGGCAGGGTAGGAACAATGAGCAGTTCTTC,CSAPRQGRNNEQFF
TRBJ2-7,.,TRBV7-3,.,TGTGCCAGCAGCTTACGGACGACCGACTTTACCGGGTACGAGCAGTACTTC,CASSLRTTDFTGYEQYF
TRBJ2-7,.,TRBV27,.,TGTGCCAGCAGTTTAGAGCCCCAAAGCGAGCAGTACTTC,CASSLEPQSEQYF
TRBJ2-7,.,TRBV20-1,.,TGCAGTGCTAGAGCCGAACAGGACTTTGGAGAGCAGTACTTC,CSARAEQDFGEQYF
TRBJ2-7,.,TRBV2,TRBD2,TGTGCCAGCAGTGAAGCGCTAGCGGGGGGCCGCGAGCAGTACTTC,CASSEALAGGREQYF
TRBJ1-2,.,TRBV27,.,TGTGCCAGCAGTTCCCCAGAATTGCTGCTCCTCTATGGCTACACCTTC,CASSSPELLLLYGYTF
TRBJ1-1,.,TRBV10-3,.,TGTGCCACCCGCTCGGGCAGGGACTACGAAGCTTTCTTT,CATRSGRDYEAFF
TRBJ2-1,.,TRBV7-9,TRBD2,TGTGCCAGCCCTAGCGGCAATGAGCAGTTCTTC,CASPSGNEQFF
TRBJ2-5,.,TRBV24-1,.,TGTGCCACCAGTGATTCCGGGACTGGAGAGACCCAGTACTTC,CATSDSGTGETQYF
TRBJ2-3,few,TRBV6-1,TRBD1,TGTGCCAGCAGCCCTCCCGCACAGGGGGCCTCAGATACGCAGTATTTT,CASSPPAQGASDTQYF
TRBJ2-7,.,TRBV2,.,TGTGCCGGCAGGCGCGGGACAGAGATCTCCTACGAGCAATACTTC,CAGRRGTEISYEQYF
TRBJ2-5,.,TRBV29-1,.,TGCAGCGTTGAAGATCAAGAAAGCCAAGGGACCCAGTACTTC,CSVEDQESQGTQYF
TRBJ2-7,many,TRBV5-1,.,TGCGCCAGCAGCCCAACTTTCGCGCGGGTAGCCTACGAGCAGTACTTC,CASSPTFARVAYEQYF
TRBJ2-2,once,TRBV5-4,.,TGTGCCAGCAGCTTGCGGTCGTCGTACACCGGGGAGCTGTTTTTT,CASSLRSSYTGELFF
TRBJ2-7,once,TRBV13,.,TGTGCCAGCACGCCCGCGTGGGAGCAGTACTTC,CASTPAWEQYF
TRBJ1-2,once,TRBV29-1,.,TGCAGCGCTGCTCCCGGGACTGCTAACTATGGCTACACCTTC,CSAAPGTANYGYTF
TRBJ2-3,once,TRBV6-4,.,TGTGCCAGCAGTGGGGGGCTACCAACAGATACGCAGTATTTT,CASSGGLPTDTQYF
TRBJ1-2,once,TRBV19,.,TGTGCCAGTAGTATAGGGGCAGGGGACTATGGCTACACCTTC,CASSIGAGDYGYTF
TRBJ1-1,many,TRBV29-1,.,TGCAGCGTAGACGGTCAGAACACTGAAGCTTTCTTT,CSVDGQNTEAFF
TRBJ2-7,.,TRBV7-9,.,TGTGCCAGCAGCTTAGATGTGGATAACCACGAGCAGTACTTC,CASSLDVDNHEQYF
TRBJ1-5,.,TRBV7-9,.,TGTGCCAGCAGCCGACAAAATCAGCCCCAGCATTTT,CASSRQNQPQHF
TRBJ2-7,.,TRBV20-1,.,TGCAGTGCTAGATCTCAGTACGAGCAGTACTTC,CSARSQYEQYF
TRBJ2-3,.,TRBV6-4,TRBD1,TGTGCCAGCAGTGAGGACAGGGGGCCAGATACGCAGTATTTT,CASSEDRGPDTQYF
TRBJ2-1,.,TRBV24-1,.,TGTGCCAGCAGTGAACGGGGGAGCAATGAGCAGTTCTTC,CASSERGSNEQFF
TRBJ2-7,few,TRBV7-6,TRBD2,TGTGCCAGCAGCTTAGAAGCGGGAGAGCAGTACTTC,CASSLEAGEQYF
TRBJ2-7,many,TRBV12-3/TRBV12-4,.,TGTGCCAGCACCTTACAGGGCACCTACGAGCAGTACTTC,CASTLQGTYEQYF
TRBJ2-1,many,TRBV11-2,.,TGTGCCAGCAGCTTAGATGTAAGGGACGGCCCCAATGAGCAGTTCTTC,CASSLDVRDGPNEQFF
TRBJ2-5,many,TRBV19,.,TGTGCCAGTAGTATATACCCTCGGGAGACCCAGTACTTC,CASSIYPRETQYF
TRBJ1-6,.,TRBV19,.,TGTGCCAGCAGCCAGATGGGGCGCAATTCACCCCTCCACTTT,CASSQMGRNSPLHF
TRBJ2-7,.,TRBV19,TRBD1,TGTGCCAGTAGTATGACCGGGACAGGGGTCGACGAGCAGTACTTC,CASSMTGTGVDEQYF
TRBJ1-6,few,TRBV27,TRBD1,TGTGCCAGCAGTCCGCTACGGACAGGGGGCCCCTATAATTCACCCCTCCACTTT,CASSPLRTGGPYNSPLHF
TRBJ1-5,.,TRBV19,TRBD1,TGTGCCACCATGGACAGGGGGAATCAGCCCCAGCATTTT,CATMDRGNQPQHF
TRBJ2-7,.,TRBV29-1,.,TGCAGCGTATTCCAGGGCGGCGAGCAGTACTTC,CSVFQGGEQYF
TRBJ1-5,.,TRBV29-1,.,TGCAGCGTAAGACAGTACAATCAGCCCCAGCATTTT,CSVRQYNQPQHF
TRBJ2-1,.,TRBV9,TRBD1,TGTGCCAGCAGCCCACAGGGGGCGGGTAATGAGCAGTTCTTC,CASSPQGAGNEQFF